This T cell receptor beta chain came from a study of blood T cell repertoires in COVID-19. Overall study: Material from acute and convalescent COVID-19 was sourced from the United States, Italy and Spain. Sources were T cells, B-cell-depleted T cells, or PBMCs; the material itself was cDNA or gDNA.

This clone was detected once. Enrolment of Seattle patients took place during active infection, and they were followed longitudinally. Using immunoSEQ multiplex PCR, the repertoire was profiled, and TCRdb retains in-frame clones only, with some absent. In the table there are over 15,000 clones, approximately 91% of which are singletons. Germline loops: CDR1 SEHNR, CDR2 FQNEAQ (reference sequence). Trimming cost V 3 bases and J 6 bases; bases outside gene matches: 4. CDR3 size: 15 residues. The chain combines TRBV7-9 with TRBJ2-1, with TRBD2 identical over 11 bases. Sequences were obtained from peripheral blood. This receptor was obtained from a woman over 75 with COVID-19, enrolled during active disease. The CDR3 sequence is CASSFRLAGLNEQFF. The CDR3 DNA follows: TGTGCCAGCAGCTTCCGACTAGCGGGGCTCAATGAGCAGTTCTTC.